Listed below are T cell receptor beta chains from one sample, sequenced in a study of blood T cell repertoires in COVID-19. Generated by immunoSEQ multiplex PCR, the TCRdb table keeps only in-frame clones and is missing some. In the table there are 160,000 or so clones, roughly 80% of which are singletons. What was sequenced was PBMCs or T cells enriched from blood (not recorded which). These receptors were obtained from a woman in her forties with acute COVID-19. CDR3s include the opening cysteine and the closing phenylalanine or tryptophan. D genes are given only for firm matches. Clone size is not always given. Where it is, it says once, few, many or a class for expanded clones.

CDR3 protein	CDR3 DNA	CDR3 length	D gene	V gene	clone size	J gene
CASSQHDLEGYTF	TGTGCCAGCAGCCAACACGATCTGGAGGGCTACACCTTC	13	.	TRBV3-1/TRBV3-2	.	TRBJ1-2
CASSLADRDTDTQYF	TGCGCCAGCAGCCTCGCTGACAGGGATACAGATACGCAGTATTTT	15	TRBD1	TRBV5-1	.	TRBJ2-3
CASSSGDRATGKLFF	TGTGCCAGCAGTTCAGGGGACAGGGCGACGGGAAAACTGTTTTTT	15	TRBD1	TRBV5-8	.	TRBJ1-4
CASSWDRGGTDTQYF	TGCGCCAGCAGCTGGGACAGGGGGGGCACAGATACGCAGTATTTT	15	TRBD1	TRBV5-1	.	TRBJ2-3
CASSSGRYGYTF	TGTGCCAGTAGTTCAGGGCGCTATGGCTACACCTTC	12	.	TRBV19	few	TRBJ1-2
CASSFRGTVYEQYF	TGTGCCAGCAGTTTCCGCGGGACCGTCTACGAGCAGTACTTC	14	.	TRBV27	.	TRBJ2-7
CASSPVGLAGNEQFF	TGTGCCAGTAGTCCCGTAGGACTAGCGGGAAATGAGCAGTTCTTC	15	TRBD2	TRBV19	.	TRBJ2-1
CASSLAEGRNYGYTF	TGTGCCAGCAGCCTCGCGGAGGGGCGTAACTATGGCTACACCTTC	15	.	TRBV3-1/TRBV3-2	.	TRBJ1-2
CASSQRTGLNEKLFF	TGTGCCAGCAGCCAAAGGACAGGACTTAATGAAAAACTGTTTTTT	15	TRBD1	TRBV3-1/TRBV3-2	.	TRBJ1-4
CAWSVYGTSRRNEQFF	TGTGCCTGGAGTGTATATGGGACTAGCCGACGCAATGAGCAGTTCTTC	16	TRBD2	TRBV30	.	TRBJ2-1
CASSYTSGRGEQYF	TGTGCCAGCAGTTATACTAGCGGGAGAGGCGAGCAGTACTTC	14	TRBD2	TRBV6-5	once	TRBJ2-7
CASSSQGSNQPQHF	TGTGCCAGCAGCAGTCAGGGTAGCAATCAGCCCCAGCATTTT	14	.	TRBV9	.	TRBJ1-5
CASSQNGVQRASEKLFF	TGCGCCAGCAGCCAAAACGGGGTGCAGAGAGCTTCCGAAAAACTGTTTTTT	17	.	TRBV4-1	.	TRBJ1-4
CASSPQPGPTDTQYF	TGTGCCAGCAGCCCCCAGCCTGGGCCCACAGATACGCAGTATTTT	15	.	TRBV7-3	.	TRBJ2-3
CASSETSGSPQFF	TGTGCCAGTAGTGAGACTAGCGGGAGTCCCCAGTTCTTC	13	TRBD2	TRBV19	.	TRBJ2-1
CASSARQGPFSGANVLTF	TGTGCCAGCAGCGCCCGACAGGGGCCCTTCTCTGGGGCCAACGTCCTGACTTTC	18	TRBD1	TRBV9	.	TRBJ2-6
CASSSQGAGTEAFF	TGTGCCAGTAGCTCACAGGGGGCTGGCACTGAAGCTTTCTTT	14	TRBD1	TRBV7-8	.	TRBJ1-1
CASSLGDPGLAGLWETQYF	TGTGCCAGCAGCTTAGGAGATCCGGGACTAGCGGGATTATGGGAGACCCAGTACTTC	19	TRBD2	TRBV11-2	.	TRBJ2-5
CASSVTSGSTGELFF	TGTGCCAGCAGCGTCACTAGCGGGAGTACCGGGGAGCTGTTTTTT	15	TRBD2	TRBV7-3	.	TRBJ2-2
CASSLASGELFF	TGTGCCAGCAGCCTAGCTTCCGGGGAGCTGTTTTTT	12	.	TRBV12-3/TRBV12-4	.	TRBJ2-2
CATGGSGRGTYNEQFF	TGTGCCACCGGGGGTAGCGGGAGGGGCACCTACAATGAGCAGTTCTTC	16	TRBD2	TRBV15	.	TRBJ2-1
CASSLERRREGQPQHF	TGTGCCAGCAGCTTAGAACGGCGGAGAGAGGGTCAGCCCCAGCATTTT	16	.	TRBV7-2	.	TRBJ1-5
CASSPTGGTDTQYF	TGTGCCAGCAGCCCCACGGGAGGGACAGATACGCAGTATTTT	14	TRBD2	TRBV2	.	TRBJ2-3
CASSLPAGLGYTF	TGTGCCAGCAGTTTACCGGCGGGGCTCGGCTACACCTTC	13	.	TRBV12-3/TRBV12-4	once	TRBJ1-2
CASSEDSLTTYGYTF	TGTGCCAGCAGTGAAGACAGTTTAACCACCTATGGCTACACCTTC	15	.	TRBV2	.	TRBJ1-2
CASREREGLGNEQFF	TGCGCCAGCAGGGAGAGGGAGGGCCTAGGCAATGAGCAGTTCTTC	15	TRBD2	TRBV5-1	.	TRBJ2-1
CASSAGGTSNQPQHF	TGTGCCAGCAGTGCGGGGGGGACCAGCAATCAGCCCCAGCATTTT	15	.	TRBV2	.	TRBJ1-5
CASSLAPTGTNEKLFF	TGTGCCAGCAGCTTAGCTCCGACAGGGACTAATGAAAAACTGTTTTTT	16	TRBD1	TRBV11-2	.	TRBJ1-4
CASSLEGTEAFF	TGTGCCAGCAGTTTGGAGGGCACTGAAGCTTTCTTT	12	.	TRBV12-3/TRBV12-4	.	TRBJ1-1
CASSLAGGEYNEQFF	TGCGCCAGCAGCTTGGCGGGGGGCGAGTACAATGAGCAGTTCTTC	15	.	TRBV5-1	.	TRBJ2-1